This entry lists 10 T cell receptor beta chains sequenced from one sample in a study of beta chain features in type 1 diabetes. Study findings and constraints: Moderate but significant shortening of TCRB CDR3s was recorded in all four CD4+ subsets from Type 1 diabetes patients.

These receptors have no known antigen. The isolated RNA, all of it, was reverse transcribed, so expressed TCRB transcripts were what got sequenced. Produced via immunoSEQ multiplex PCR; TCRdb's table is partial and in-frame only. The sample yields hundreds of thousands of clones, over 12% seen once. The sample taken for sequencing was naive CD4+ T cells from blood. The receptors derive from a man aged 18 to 29 with type 1 diabetes.

This clone was counted a few times. The chain uses TRBV14 and TRBJ2-5; D is unresolved. Germline-derived CDR1 and CDR2 are SGHDN and FVKESK. Trimming stripped 0 bases from V and 7 bases from J, with 9 bases between. The CDR3 sequence is 13 residues long. CDR3 coding DNA: TGTGCCAGCAGCCAAGATTTTGGAGTGACCCAGTACTTC. This encodes CASSQDFGVTQYF. The variable domain in full, completed from reference TRBV14 and TRBJ2-5, reads EAGVTQFPSHSVIEKGQTVTLRCDPISGHDNLYWYRRVMGKEIKFLLHFVKESKQDESGMPNNRFLAERTGGTYSTLKVQPAELEDSGVYFCASSQDFGVTQYFGPGTRLLVL.

This clone was recorded a few times. The CDR3 nucleotides read TGTGCCACCGACCGGGACAGGAACACTGAAGCTTTCTTT. This translates into CATDRDRNTEAFF. This sequence joins TRBV10-3 and TRBJ1-1, with TRBD1 identical over 7 bases. Germline V gene lookup returns CDR1 ENHRY and CDR2 SYGVKD. This CDR3 spans 13 amino acids. V dropped 10 bases and J dropped 1; count of bases not matched to a gene: 6.

V usage is TRBV6-6 and J usage is TRBJ2-1; 12 positions match TRBD2. CDR1 is MNHNY and CDR2 is SVGAGI in the germline V gene (reference sequence). This CDR3 is 14 amino acids long. After removal of 4 bases from V and 7 bases from J, the junction contained 2 bases not matched to a gene. CDR3 nucleotides: TGTGCCAGCAGTTCCGGGACTAGCGGGAATGAGCAGTTCTTC. Its translation is CASSSGTSGNEQFF.

The chain joins TRBV7-9 to TRBJ2-5, with 12 bases matching TRBD2. The CDR3 contains 15 residues. V lost 5 bases to trimming and J lost 5 bases; unmatched junction nucleotides: 6. CDR1 is SEHNR, CDR2 FQNEAQ, per germline (reference sequence). The CDR3: CASSKRTSGTETQYF. Written as DNA, the CDR3 is TGTGCCAGCAGCAAGAGGACTAGCGGGACGGAGACCCAGTACTTC.

V is TRBV5-1 and J is TRBJ2-5; tentatively, D is TRBD2 (5 bases). Trimming took off 0 bases at V and 2 bases at J, with 8 bases between the two ends. Germline V gene data show CDR1 as SGHRS and CDR2 as YFSETQ. The CDR3 runs 14 residues. In DNA, the CDR3 is TGCGCCAGCAGCTTGGGGGAGCGGCAAGAGACCCAGTACTTC. Residues: CASSLGERQETQYF.

Only a few counts were recorded for this clone. The rearrangement links TRBV6-1 to TRBJ2-1; no definite D call. The germline V gene encodes CDR1 MNHNS and CDR2 SASEGT. The CDR3 is 12 amino acids. V was pared by 10 bases and J by 9 bases, with 16 bases between. CDR3 DNA sequence: TGTGCCACCTCGAAGGGCCTGGGTGAGCAGTTCTTC. Amino acid sequence: CATSKGLGEQFF.

J is TRBJ1-4 and V is TRBV2; D may be TRBD1 (6 bases). The CDR3 loop spans 14 amino acids. V lost 6 bases to trimming and J lost 5 bases, with 13 bases between them. CDR1 and CDR2 (germline): SNHLY, FYNNEI. CDR3 residues: CASSPGQSNEKLFF. CDR3 nucleotides: TGTGCCAGCAGCCCCGGACAGTCCAATGAAAAACTGTTTTTT.

This clone was observed a few times. The CDR3 DNA reads as TGTGCCAGCAGTTACGGGCAGGGGCGGGCCCAGTACTTC. Amino acids: CASSYGQGRAQYF. This rearrangement joins TRBV6-5 to TRBJ2-5; D might be TRBD1 (6 bases). V shed 2 bases and J shed 9 bases, with 13 bases lying between them. This CDR3 has 13 residues. The germline CDR1 and CDR2 sequences are MNHEY and SVGAGI.

This chain links TRBV6-5 with TRBJ1-2; no definite D call. The germline V and J ends were trimmed by 0 bases and 5 bases, with 13 bases remaining between them. From germline, CDR1 is MNHEY and CDR2 SVGAGI. This CDR3 is 15 amino acids long. CDR3 bases: TGTGCCAGCAGTTACTCGTTACAAGGATTATATGGCTACACCTTC. The encoded protein is CASSYSLQGLYGYTF.

The sample holds a few counts of this clone. This chain connects TRBV28 to TRBJ2-6; D is perhaps TRBD1 (6 bases). The germline V gene has CDR1 MDHEN and CDR2 SYDVKM. V was pared by 5 bases and J by 0 bases, with 11 bases between. The CDR3 is made up of 16 amino acids. In DNA, the CDR3 is TGTGCCAGCAGTCACCCACAGGGCTCTGGGGCCAACGTCCTGACTTTC. Its protein product is CASSHPQGSGANVLTF.